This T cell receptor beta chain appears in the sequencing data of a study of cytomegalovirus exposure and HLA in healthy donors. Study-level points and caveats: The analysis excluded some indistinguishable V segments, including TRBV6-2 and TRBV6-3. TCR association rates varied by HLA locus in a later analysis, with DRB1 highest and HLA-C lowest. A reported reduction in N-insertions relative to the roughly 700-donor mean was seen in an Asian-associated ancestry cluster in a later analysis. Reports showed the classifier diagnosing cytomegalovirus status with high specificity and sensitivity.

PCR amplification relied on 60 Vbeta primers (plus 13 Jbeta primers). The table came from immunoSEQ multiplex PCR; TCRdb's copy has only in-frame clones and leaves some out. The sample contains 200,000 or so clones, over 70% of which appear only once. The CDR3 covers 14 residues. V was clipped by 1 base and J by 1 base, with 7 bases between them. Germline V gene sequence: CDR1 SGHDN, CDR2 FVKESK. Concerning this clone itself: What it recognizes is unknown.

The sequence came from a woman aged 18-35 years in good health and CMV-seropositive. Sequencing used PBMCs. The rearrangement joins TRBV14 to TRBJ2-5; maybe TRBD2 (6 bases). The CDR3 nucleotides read TGTGCCAGCAGCCAAGCGGGGGTCCAAGAGACCCAGTACTTC. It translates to CASSQAGVQETQYF.